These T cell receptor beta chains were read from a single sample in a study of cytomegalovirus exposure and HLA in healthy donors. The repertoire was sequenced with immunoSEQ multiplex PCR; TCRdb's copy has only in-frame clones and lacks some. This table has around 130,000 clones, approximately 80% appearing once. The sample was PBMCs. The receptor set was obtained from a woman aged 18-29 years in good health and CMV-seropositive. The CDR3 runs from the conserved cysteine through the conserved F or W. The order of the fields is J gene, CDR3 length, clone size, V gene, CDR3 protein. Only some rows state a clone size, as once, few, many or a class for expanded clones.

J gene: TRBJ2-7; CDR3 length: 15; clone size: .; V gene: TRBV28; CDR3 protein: CASSLDAGSSYEQYF
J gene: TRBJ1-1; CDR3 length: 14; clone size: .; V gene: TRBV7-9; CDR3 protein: CASIQGQGGTEAFF
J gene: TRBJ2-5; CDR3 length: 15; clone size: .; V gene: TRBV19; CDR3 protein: CASTPTGSVSETQYF
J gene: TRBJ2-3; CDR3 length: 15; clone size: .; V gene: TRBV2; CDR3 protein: CASSLRDKHTDTQYF
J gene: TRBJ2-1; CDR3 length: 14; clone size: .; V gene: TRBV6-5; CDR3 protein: CASRPQLLTDEQFF
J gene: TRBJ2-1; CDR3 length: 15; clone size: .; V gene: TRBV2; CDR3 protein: CASQGVGGGYNEQFF
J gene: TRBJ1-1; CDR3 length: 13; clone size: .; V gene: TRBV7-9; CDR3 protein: CSSSQGSKTEAFF
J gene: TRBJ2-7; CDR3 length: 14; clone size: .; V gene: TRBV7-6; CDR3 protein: CASSFPGGSYEQYF
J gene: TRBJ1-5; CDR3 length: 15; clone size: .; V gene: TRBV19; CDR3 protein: CASRLRDRLNQPQHF
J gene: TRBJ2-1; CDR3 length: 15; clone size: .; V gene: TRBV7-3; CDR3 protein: CASSPVGGGENEQFF
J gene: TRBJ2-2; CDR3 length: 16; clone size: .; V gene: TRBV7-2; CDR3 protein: CASSLRGQKNTGELFF
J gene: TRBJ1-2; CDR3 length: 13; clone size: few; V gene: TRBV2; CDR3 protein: CASSDRSNYGYTF
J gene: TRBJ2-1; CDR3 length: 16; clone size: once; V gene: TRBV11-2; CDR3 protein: CASSLDPSGGGREQFF
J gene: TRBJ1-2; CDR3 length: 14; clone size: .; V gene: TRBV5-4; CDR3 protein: CASSPGQGYYGYTF
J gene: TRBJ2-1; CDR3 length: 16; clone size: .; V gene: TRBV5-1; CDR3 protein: CASSLQGRVTYNEQFF
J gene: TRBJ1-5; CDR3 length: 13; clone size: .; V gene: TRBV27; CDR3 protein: CATRVGGNQPQHF